These 26 T cell receptor beta chains were all obtained from the same sample, sequenced in a study of T cells in Graves' hyperthyroidism and ophthalmopathy. TCR beta CDR3 regions were amplified from RNA. The primer set for the first-round RT-PCR of the TCR CDR3 was HTBI. One entry per CDR3 protein, called by TCRdb with MiXCR from the multiplex PCR reads. The sample has about 640,000 distinct CDR3 sequences; roughly 20% are singletons. The sequencing input was blood. The receptors shown here come from a young man with Graves' ophthalmopathy.

This clonotype turned up a few times. The chain couples TRBV7-9 to TRBJ2-3, with 8 nucleotides matching TRBD1. Germline CDR1 SEHNR, CDR2 FQNEAQ (reference sequence). The CDR3 is made up of 15 amino acids. Trimming at V came to 4 bases and at J to 2 bases, leaving 5 bases not matched to a gene. DNA for the CDR3: TGTGCCAGCAGCTCGGGACAGGTTATCACAGATACGCAGTATTTT. It is translated as CASSSGQVITDTQYF.

The V gene is TRBV18, the J gene TRBJ2-7; a weak D match, TRBD1 (6 bases). This CDR3 comprises 14 residues. The V end lost 5 bases, the J end lost 2 bases, and 13 bases lay between the germline ends. CDR1 and CDR2 (germline): KGHSH, LQKENI. The CDR3 here is CASSNNQGTYEQYF. The CDR3 nucleotides are TGTGCCAGCTCAAATAATCAGGGGACCTACGAGCAGTACTTC.

This clonotype was seen a few times. The chain joins TRBV5-8 to TRBJ1-5, with TRBD1 as a possible D gene (5 bases). The germline V gene has CDR1 SGHTS and CDR2 YDEGEE. Trimming removed 4 bases from V and 5 bases from J, with 10 bases in between. This CDR3 is 13 amino acids long. CDR3 sequence reads: CASSDRDYQPQHF. The CDR3 DNA follows: TGTGCCAGCAGCGACAGAGATTATCAGCCCCAGCATTTT.

There are a few counts of this clonotype. This sequence joins TRBV20-1 and TRBJ2-4; 9 bases align to TRBD2. This CDR3 is built from 18 residues. The germline V gene encodes CDR1 DFQATT and CDR2 SNEGSKA (reference sequence). The V segment lost 2 bases and the J segment 2 bases; nucleotides outside the gene matches: 13. CDR3 residues: CSARTPGASGTSKNIQYF. The CDR3 nucleotides are TGCAGTGCTAGAACCCCCGGGGCTAGCGGGACTTCCAAAAACATTCAGTACTTC.

There are a few counts of this clonotype. The CDR3 sequence is CATQLGGQPQHF. CDR3 in DNA: TGTGCCACCCAGCTGGGGGGTCAGCCCCAGCATTTT. The chain is built from TRBV15 and TRBJ1-5; possible D gene TRBD1, 5 bases. CDR1 is LNHNV and CDR2 is YYDKDF in the germline V gene (reference sequence). Trimming cost V 8 bases and J 6 bases, with 11 bases left between them. This CDR3 region has 12 residues. Combining the CDR3 with reference TRBV15 and TRBJ1-5 gives the whole variable domain DAMVIQNPRYQVTQFGKPVTLSCSQTLNHNVMYWYQQKSSQAPKLLFHYYDKDFNNEADTPDNFQSRRPNTSFCFLDIRSPGLGDTAMYLCATQLGGQPQHFGDGTRLSIL.

At least ten counts were recorded for this clonotype. V usage is TRBV12-3 or TRBV12-4 and J usage is TRBJ1-2, with 9 nucleotides matching TRBD1. With V trimmed by 3 bases and J by 6 bases, 5 bases remained unmatched. The CDR3 is made up of 14 amino acids. CDR3 protein: CASSLDRGIDGYTF. CDR3 nucleotide sequence: TGTGCCAGCAGTTTGGACAGGGGTATAGATGGCTACACCTTC.

The chain carries TRBV9 and TRBJ1-1, with D maybe TRBD1 (6 bases). The germline V gene has CDR1 SGDLS and CDR2 YYNGEE. V was clipped by 0 bases and J by 11 bases, with 20 bases between them. This CDR3 is 15 amino acids long. The DNA of the CDR3 is TGTGCCAGCAGCGTAGGTAGGACCCCGGGGGCTCGGGCTTTCTTT. Translation gives CASSVGRTPGARAFF.

This chain joins TRBV9 and TRBJ2-1; D unresolved. The CDR3 is made up of 16 amino acids. The germline CDR1 and CDR2 sequences are SGDLS and YYNGEE. Trimming stripped 0 bases from V and 0 bases from J, with 10 bases between. CDR3 DNA sequence: TGTGCCAGCAGCGTAGGGCTCAGGAGCTCCTACAATGAGCAGTTCTTC. Its translation: CASSVGLRSSYNEQFF.

There are a few counts of this clonotype. The rearrangement joins TRBV11-2 to TRBJ2-4; 11 bases match TRBD1. The CDR3 is made up of 12 amino acids. The V and J ends lost 5 bases and 15 bases, in that order; junction bases with no gene match: 6. Germline V gives CDR1 SGHAT, CDR2 FQNNGV. CDR3 nucleotide sequence: TGTGCCAGCAGCCCCGGGACAGGGGGAATGTACTTC. Its translation: CASSPGTGGMYF.

This clonotype came up a few times. The CDR3 bases are TGTGCCAGCAGTTTTAGCGGGAGGGCCGTCACCGGGGAGCTGTTTTTT. Residues: CASSFSGRAVTGELFF. The rearrangement links TRBV27 to TRBJ2-2; TRBD2 agrees at 11 bases. Per germline, CDR1 MNHEY and CDR2 SMNVEV (reference sequence). This CDR3 comprises 16 residues. J was trimmed by 4 bases and V by 3 bases; bases with no gene match: 4.

This clonotype was observed a handful of times. The chain joins TRBV4-2 to TRBJ2-5; TRBD1 or TRBD2 may be the D gene (5 bases each). This CDR3 is 15 amino acids long. Germline loops: CDR1 LGHNA, CDR2 YNFKEQ. V shed 0 bases and J shed 7 bases, with 15 bases lying between them. CDR3 bases: TGTGCCAGCAGCCAAGAGGGGACCGGGCCAGGGACCCAGTACTTC. Protein product: CASSQEGTGPGTQYF.

The J gene is TRBJ2-2, the V gene TRBV27; D gene unclear. Trimming removed 7 bases from V and 5 bases from J, with 5 bases in between. The CDR3 covers 11 residues. Germline values: CDR1 MNHEY, CDR2 SMNVEV (reference sequence). The CDR3 loop reads CASMGTGELFF. The CDR3 bases are TGTGCCAGCATGGGTACCGGGGAGCTGTTTTTT.

A few counts support this clonotype. The CDR3 loop is CATSRDRGPGNTIYF. CDR3 sequence (DNA): TGTGCCACCAGCAGAGATAGGGGGCCGGGAAACACCATATATTTT. V gene TRBV15 combines with J gene TRBJ1-3, with 7 positions matching TRBD1. V dropped 0 bases and J dropped 4; count of bases not matched to a gene: 3. Germline V CDR1 and CDR2: LNHNV, YYDKDF (reference sequence). The CDR3 runs to 15 residues. Looking up the rest from reference TRBV15 and TRBJ1-3 gives the full variable domain: DAMVIQNPRYQVTQFGKPVTLSCSQTLNHNVMYWYQQKSSQAPKLLFHYYDKDFNNEADTPDNFQSRRPNTSFCFLDIRSPGLGDTAMYLCATSRDRGPGNTIYFGEGSWLTVV.

About this clonotype: Just one base apart from a much larger clone, this may be a read error. The chain recombines TRBV30 with TRBJ2-1; no definite D call. This CDR3 is 14 amino acids long. CDR1 and CDR2 (germline): GTSNPN, SVGIG (reference sequence). V was clipped by 0 bases and J by 7 bases, with 13 bases between them. CDR3 sequence reads: CAWSVLGTVNEQFF. The DNA for the CDR3 is TGTGCCTGGAGTGTGTTGGGCACCGTGAATGAGCAGTTCTTC.

This sequence joins TRBV12-3 or TRBV12-4 and TRBJ2-3; 9 nucleotides line up with TRBD2. The junction had 6 bases not matched to a gene; V was cut back by 2 bases and J by 9 bases. The CDR3 runs to 14 residues. CDR3 amino acids: CASSLQGLARTQYF. For the CDR3, the DNA is TGTGCCAGCAGTTTACAGGGACTAGCTAGGACGCAGTATTTT.

This clonotype was counted only a few times. CDR3 residues: CSASFESSPSYGYTF. In DNA form, the CDR3 reads TGCAGTGCTAGCTTTGAGTCTTCCCCCTCCTATGGCTACACCTTC. The rearrangement joins TRBV20-1 to TRBJ1-2; D is undetermined. From germline, CDR1 is DFQATT and CDR2 SNEGSKA (reference sequence). V was trimmed by 3 bases and J by 4 bases, leaving 18 bases between them. The CDR3 loop spans 15 amino acids.

Turning to this clonotype: One end of the junction is discordant with germline, which a read error may explain. The chain carries TRBV12-3 or TRBV12-4 and TRBJ1-1; D call uncertain. This CDR3 contains 15 residues. DNA for the CDR3: TGTGCCAGCAGTTTATCTATCCTTGGGAACGCTGAAGCTTTCTTT. It codes for CASSLSILGNAEAFF.

This clonotype appeared a few times. The rearrangement uses TRBV7-9 and TRBJ2-5; 8 nucleotides match TRBD1. CDR1 and CDR2 (germline): SEHNR, FQNEAQ (reference sequence). Losses at the gene ends were 5 bases for V and 5 bases for J; bases not matched to a gene: 7. The CDR3 runs to 14 residues. The CDR3 DNA reads TGTGCCAGCAGCATCTACAGGGGGATGGAGACCCAGTACTTC. Translation: CASSIYRGMETQYF. Drawing the rest from reference TRBV7-9 and TRBJ2-5, the complete variable domain is DTGVSQNPRHKITKRGQNVTFRCDPISEHNRLYWYRQTLGQGPEFLTYFQNEAQLEKSRLLSDRFSAERPKGSFSTLEIQRTEQGDSAMYLCASSIYRGMETQYFGPGTRLLVL.

In its sample, this clonotype was seen many times. The gene calls are TRBV5-1 and TRBJ2-3; 10 nucleotides line up with TRBD1. Germline lookup yields CDR1 SGHRS and CDR2 YFSETQ. V dropped 7 bases and J dropped 4; count of bases not matched to a gene: 12. The CDR3 has 16 residues. CDR3: CASEKSGTGVPDTQYF. Written as DNA, the CDR3 is TGCGCCAGCGAAAAATCCGGGACAGGGGTCCCAGATACGCAGTATTTT.

This clonotype turned up a few times. The chain's CDR3 is CSVSVSGLGDEQYF. As DNA, the CDR3 is TGCAGCGTCAGCGTAAGTGGTCTCGGGGACGAGCAGTACTTC. The chain carries TRBV29-1 and TRBJ2-7; possibly TRBD2 for D (5 bases). V lost 6 bases, J lost 5 bases, and 20 bases lay in between. The germline V gene has CDR1 SQVTM and CDR2 ANQGSEA. The CDR3 extends over 14 amino acids.

This clonotype was seen at least ten times. CDR3 sequence: CSASIPPEDTQYF. The CDR3 DNA sequence: TGCAGTGCCTCAATCCCCCCGGAGGATACGCAGTATTTT. The rearrangement joins TRBV20-1 to TRBJ2-3; D uncertain. The germline V and J ends were trimmed by 6 bases and 6 bases, with 16 bases remaining between them. The CDR3 loop spans 13 amino acids. Germline CDR1 is DFQATT and CDR2 is SNEGSKA (reference sequence).

This clonotype has only a few counts. The V and J genes are TRBV4-2 and TRBJ2-5; 8 bases are a match to TRBD2. The CDR3 has 15 amino acids. The germline V gene has CDR1 LGHNA and CDR2 YNFKEQ. After removal of 0 bases from V and 4 bases from J, the junction contained 4 bases not matched to a gene. The CDR3: CASSQDMSGGETQYF. For the CDR3, the DNA is TGTGCCAGCAGCCAAGATATGAGCGGGGGAGAGACCCAGTACTTC.

This clonotype appeared many times. This rearrangement joins TRBV30 to TRBJ2-1, with unresolved D. The V end lost 2 bases, the J end lost 7 bases, and 9 bases lay between the germline ends. This CDR3 spans 12 amino acids. Germline lookup yields CDR1 GTSNPN and CDR2 SVGIG (reference sequence). The chain's CDR3 is CAWSPTSNEQFF. The CDR3 DNA is TGTGCCTGGAGTCCAACCTCGAATGAGCAGTTCTTC.

The chain is built from TRBV10-2 and TRBJ2-1, with 13 bases matching TRBD2. Germline CDR1 and CDR2: WSHSY and SAAADI. The CDR3 extends over 15 amino acids. V shed 8 bases and J 5 bases; nucleotides not matched to a gene: 6. For the CDR3, the DNA is TGCGCCAGCCTCTCCGGGACTAGCGGGAACAATGAGCAGTTCTTC. Residues: CASLSGTSGNNEQFF.

Points on this clonotype: This may be a read error: a much more frequent sequence differs by one nucleotide. The chain carries TRBV15 and TRBJ1-5; 7 bases are shared with TRBD1. CDR1 is LNHNV and CDR2 is YYDKDF in the germline V gene (reference sequence). The CDR3 totals 16 residues. The CDR3 here is CATSRSGQYSDQPQHF. The CDR3 coding sequence is TGTGCCACCAGCAGATCGGGACAGTATAGCGATCAGCCCCAGCATTTT.

This clonotype was seen more than once but under ten times. The chain recombines TRBV7-9 with TRBJ2-5; 7 nucleotides match TRBD1. Germline CDR1 SEHNR, CDR2 FQNEAQ (reference sequence). V was clipped by 5 bases and J by 11 bases; unmatched bases: 8. The CDR3 is made up of 12 amino acids. The CDR3 loop is CASSPDRAPQYF. In nucleotides, the CDR3 is TGTGCCAGCAGCCCCGACAGGGCGCCTCAGTACTTC.